These 4 T cell receptor beta chains share one sample of origin, sequenced in a study of T cell changes during pregnancy in multiple sclerosis. The method was immunoSEQ multiplex PCR; TCRdb's version includes in-frame clones alone and lacks a portion of them. The sample yields around 74,000 clones, approximately 86% seen once. The specimen comprised peripheral blood, sampled before pregnancy. These TCRs come from a female donor with multiple sclerosis, enrolled in a pregnancy study.

The DNA for the CDR3 is TGTGCCAGCAGTGAACAGGGTTACGAGCAGTACTTC. Residues: CASSEQGYEQYF. This rearrangement joins TRBV25-1 to TRBJ2-7, with D possibly being TRBD1 (5 bases). The ends were cut back, 2 bases at V and 4 bases at J, with 6 bases in the middle. Germline CDR1 and CDR2: MGHDK and SYGVNS. The CDR3 has 12 amino acids.

The CDR3 coding sequence is TGTGCCAGCAGCTTCCATAGGGAGGGATATGGCTACACCTTC. Protein: CASSFHREGYGYTF. The rearrangement uses TRBV7-9 and TRBJ1-2; no clear D. The CDR3 consists of 14 residues. The germline V and J ends were trimmed by 3 bases and 5 bases, with 13 bases remaining between them. Germline loops: CDR1 SEHNR, CDR2 FQNEAQ (reference sequence).

This clone appeared a single time. The J gene is TRBJ2-1, the V gene TRBV29-1, with TRBD2 matching over 13 bases. With V trimmed by 1 base and J by 5 bases, 2 bases remained unmatched. Per the germline V gene, CDR1 is SQVTM and CDR2 is ANQGSEA. This CDR3 has 15 amino acids. The CDR3 sequence: CSVEGGTSGNNEQFF. The CDR3 coding sequence is TGCAGCGTTGAAGGAGGGACTAGCGGGAACAATGAGCAGTTCTTC.

The CDR3 here is CASSVDRGGETQYF. The CDR3 bases are TGTGCCAGCAGTGTGGACAGGGGGGGAGAGACCCAGTACTTC. V gene TRBV6-5 combines with J gene TRBJ2-5, with 10 nucleotides matching TRBD1. Germline CDR1 and CDR2: MNHEY and SVGAGI. This CDR3 is 14 amino acids long. The V segment lost 5 bases and the J segment 4 bases; nucleotides outside the gene matches: 4.